This TCR beta chain stems from a study of T cells in Graves' hyperthyroidism and ophthalmopathy. This clonotype was detected a few times. PBMCs were sourced from 9 to 10 ml fresh peripheral blood. TCR beta CDR3 region amplification was performed from RNA transcripts. Researchers ran a first-round RT-PCR on the TCR CDR3 using the HTBI primer set. From the multiplex PCR reads, TCRdb called clonotypes with MiXCR, one entry per CDR3 protein. The top ten clones hold less than 6.5% of a sample with approximately 420,000 distinct CDR3 sequences, 12% to 15% of them seen once. The TCR sequence derives from a young woman with Graves' hyperthyroidism. The sample was blood.

This CDR3 is CASSIGHNEQFF. The CDR3 DNA reads TGTGCCAGTAGTATCGGGCATAATGAGCAGTTCTTC. This chain joins TRBV19 and TRBJ2-1; D is uncertain. Trimming removed 3 bases at V and 7 bases at J, with 7 bases between. The CDR3 contains 12 residues. Germline V gene sequence: CDR1 LNHDA, CDR2 SQIVND (reference sequence).